This T cell receptor beta chain is drawn from a study of T cells after yellow fever vaccination. General observations from the study: Peaking on day 5 versus 15, the secondary response was faster but weaker.

Each CDR3 protein is one row after TCRdb ran MiXCR on the 5' RACE reads. The sample records hundreds of thousands of distinct CDR3 sequences, roughly 4% being singletons. The CDR3 contains 15 residues. Trimming stripped 0 bases from V and 0 bases from J, with 8 bases between. Germline V gene data show CDR1 as MGHRA and CDR2 as YSYEKL. At least ten counts were recorded for this clonotype. As yet, its antigen is unknown. Sequencing was performed on PBMCs, taken on the day of the yellow fever booster vaccination. This receptor was obtained from a man between 18 and 35 years old who received the YFV17D yellow fever vaccine. The chain is built from TRBV4-1 and TRBJ1-2; D gene unclear. CDR3 nucleotides: TGCGCCAGCAGCCAAGATCCGGCAGCTAACTATGGCTACACCTTC. As protein: CASSQDPAANYGYTF.